This T cell receptor (beta chain) was captured in a study of breast tumors, draining lymph nodes, adjacent tissues. Study-wide results and caveats: Compared with basal-like, luminal-like tumors shared significantly more repertoire with nontumor tissue. The lymph node origin of tumor T cells was framed as consistent with a hypothesis, not demonstrated. Compared with lymph nodes, tumors were less diverse; compared with nontumor tissue, more. Findings are consistent with lymph node origin and intratumoral expansion of most tumor T cells.

Germline V CDR1 and CDR2: KGHDR, SFDVKD. Trimming pared 6 bases from V and 6 bases from J, leaving 14 bases between. The CDR3 consists of 14 residues. TCRdb redid the calling of the multiplex PCR reads with MiXCR, one entry per CDR3 protein. The sample shows 70,000 or so distinct CDR3 sequences, approximately 45% of them seen only once. Of note for this clonotype: Its target is not known.

Sequenced input: breast tumor tissue. The chain combines TRBV24-1 with TRBJ1-5, with a weak D call TRBD1 (6 bases). The TCR comes from a female donor with breast cancer. Some clones in this sample may be carry-over from other donors' samples. DNA for the CDR3: TGTGCCACCAGTCAGGACAGTCGGGGTCAGCCCCAGCATTTT. This codes for CATSQDSRGQPQHF.